Following are 26 T cell receptor beta chains from one sample sequenced in a study of blood T cell repertoires in COVID-19. Produced via immunoSEQ multiplex PCR; TCRdb's table is partial and in-frame only. The sample lists 150,000 to 200,000 clones, 75% to 85% occurring once. The sample was peripheral blood. Receptors originate from a human donor in a cohort sampled during active COVID-19.

The chain uses TRBV28 and TRBJ2-1, with D perhaps TRBD2 (7 bases). The germline CDR1 and CDR2 sequences are MDHEN and SYDVKM. The V end lost 7 bases, the J end lost 8 bases, and 15 bases lay between the germline ends. This CDR3 spans 13 amino acids. For the CDR3, the DNA is TGTGCCAGCATTAGGGCCGGGGGGCATGAGCAGTTCTTC. The encoded protein is CASIRAGGHEQFF.

This chain connects TRBV7-3 to TRBJ2-2; D unresolved. Looked up from germline, CDR1 is SGHTA and CDR2 is FQGTGA. This CDR3 contains 15 residues. Trimming left V 2 bases short and J 4 bases short, with 11 bases between. The CDR3 DNA follows: TGTGCCAGCAGCTTATTAGCTTCCGGCACCGGGGAGCTGTTTTTT. Translating gives CASSLLASGTGELFF.

The chain has TRBV9 and TRBJ2-1; a weak D match, TRBD1 (6 bases). The length of the CDR3 is 16 residues. Germline CDR1 SGDLS, CDR2 YYNGEE. Between the trimmed V and J ends, which lost 4 bases and 5 bases, there was a span of 19 bases. CDR3 DNA: TGTGCCAGCAGCCCCCTACAGGGTAGGGTAGACAATGAGCAGTTCTTC. It codes for CASSPLQGRVDNEQFF.

The chain employs TRBV3-1 (or the pseudogene TRBV3-2) and TRBJ2-1, with D hard to call. V gave up 2 bases and J gave up 2 bases, with 7 bases separating them. CDR1 and CDR2 from the germline V gene are LGHDT and YNNKEL (reference sequence). The CDR3 has 14 residues. This CDR3 is CASSQLVTYNEQFF. CDR3 DNA: TGTGCCAGCAGCCAACTTGTAACCTACAATGAGCAGTTCTTC.

The chain is built from TRBV12-3 or TRBV12-4 and TRBJ2-5, with D perhaps TRBD1 (5 bases). CDR3 size: 13 residues. Trimming removed 2 bases at V and 3 bases at J, with 7 bases between. The CDR3 is CASSLRQKETQYF. The CDR3 nucleotides read TGTGCCAGCAGTTTAAGACAGAAAGAGACCCAGTACTTC.

The chain carries TRBV11-2 and TRBJ2-2; 9 bases are a match to TRBD2. V lost 4 bases to trimming and J lost 6 bases; unmatched junction nucleotides: 9. The germline V gene encodes CDR1 SGHAT and CDR2 FQNNGV. The CDR3 is 16 amino acids. Here the CDR3 reads CASSYPGAGGPGELFF. The CDR3 DNA is TGTGCCAGCAGCTACCCGGGAGCGGGGGGACCCGGGGAGCTGTTTTTT.

The V and J genes are TRBV15 and TRBJ2-5; TRBD1 agrees at 9 bases. With V trimmed by 0 bases and J by 4 bases, 9 bases remained unmatched. Germline CDR1 is LNHNV and CDR2 is YYDKDF (reference sequence). CDR3 length equals 17 residues. CDR3: CATSRDYGTGSRETQYF. The CDR3 region has the DNA TGTGCCACCAGCAGAGATTACGGGACAGGGAGTCGAGAGACCCAGTACTTC.

The V and J genes are TRBV15 and TRBJ2-2, with 7 bases lining up with TRBD1. Unmatched junction bases numbered 2, after V lost 0 bases and J lost 4 bases. The germline V gene encodes CDR1 LNHNV and CDR2 YYDKDF (reference sequence). The CDR3 runs 15 residues. The CDR3 sequence is CATSRDRGPTGELFF. CDR3 nucleotide sequence: TGTGCCACCAGCAGAGATAGGGGGCCCACCGGGGAGCTGTTTTTT. Looking up the rest from reference TRBV15 and TRBJ2-2 gives the full variable domain: DAMVIQNPRYQVTQFGKPVTLSCSQTLNHNVMYWYQQKSSQAPKLLFHYYDKDFNNEADTPDNFQSRRPNTSFCFLDIRSPGLGDTAMYLCATSRDRGPTGELFFGEGSRLTVL.

This clone has more than one count but fewer than ten. The rearrangement uses TRBV6-1 and TRBJ1-1; D not certain. V was clipped by 0 bases and J by 4 bases, with 9 bases between them. This CDR3 has 14 residues. Germline CDR1 reads MNHNS; CDR2 reads SASEGT. The CDR3 sequence: CASSEAIGSTEAFF. CDR3 DNA: TGTGCCAGCAGTGAAGCAATAGGGAGCACTGAAGCTTTCTTT.

The rearrangement joins TRBV21-1 to TRBJ1-2; the table's D call, TRBD1, was not checked against the DNA. TRBV21-1 is marked as a pseudogene. The CDR3 is made up of 16 amino acids. The DNA for the CDR3 is TGTGCCAGCAGCACACCAGGGGGCGAACCTAACTATGGCTACACCTTC. This translates into CASSTPGGEPNYGYTF.

The gene calls are TRBV18 and TRBJ2-7; D not resolved. Trimming stripped 3 bases from V and 0 bases from J, with 9 bases between. This CDR3 has 14 residues. Germline values: CDR1 KGHSH, CDR2 LQKENI. The CDR3 reads CASSPVTGSYEQYF. CDR3 DNA sequence: TGTGCCAGCTCACCGGTGACGGGCTCCTACGAGCAGTACTTC.

The chain joins TRBV4-3 to TRBJ1-2; 7 bases align to TRBD1. Trimming at V came to 5 bases and at J to 0 bases, leaving 9 bases not matched to a gene. The CDR3 contains 16 residues. CDR1 is LGHNA, CDR2 YSLEER, per germline. CDR3 residues: CASSATGTEPNYGYTF. The DNA for the CDR3 is TGCGCCAGCAGCGCTACCGGGACAGAGCCTAACTATGGCTACACCTTC.

This clone was found a few times. The rearrangement links TRBV5-5 to TRBJ1-5; 8 bases agree with TRBD1. J was trimmed by 1 base and V by 2 bases; bases with no gene match: 5. Germline V gene data show CDR1 as SGHKS and CDR2 as YYEKEE (reference sequence). The CDR3 consists of 16 residues. CDR3 residues: CASSLQGGQSNQPQHF. In DNA form, the CDR3 reads TGTGCCAGCAGCTTACAGGGGGGACAGAGCAATCAGCCCCAGCATTTT. The whole variable domain, filled in from reference TRBV5-5 and TRBJ1-5, reads DAGVTQSPTHLIKTRGQQVTLRCSPISGHKSVSWYQQVLGQGPQFIFQYYEKEERGRGNFPDRFSARQFPNYSSELNVNALLLGDSALYLCASSLQGGQSNQPQHFGDGTRLSIL.

This rearrangement joins TRBV5-5 to TRBJ2-7; 8 nucleotides line up with TRBD1. Germline trimming cut 4 bases from V and 5 bases from J; bases unmatched to any gene: 5. CDR1 and CDR2 (germline): SGHKS, YYEKEE (reference sequence). The CDR3 covers 13 residues. The CDR3 DNA follows: TGTGCCAGCAGCGATACAGGGGGACACGAGCAGTACTTC. Protein: CASSDTGGHEQYF.

The chain is built from TRBV6-2 or TRBV6-3 and TRBJ2-7; D gene unclear. V was clipped by 5 bases and J by 3 bases, with 5 bases between them. From germline, CDR1 is MNHEY and CDR2 SVGEGT. The CDR3 length is 11 residues. The CDR3 region has the DNA TGTGCCAGCAGTCACAGCTACGAGCAGTACTTC. The encoded protein is CASSHSYEQYF.

V gene TRBV27 combines with J gene TRBJ1-4; a weak D match, TRBD1 (6 bases). Deletions cut 5 bases from V and 12 bases from J, with 19 bases between. CDR1 MNHEY and CDR2 SMNVEV come from the germline V gene (reference sequence). This CDR3 is built from 14 residues. The CDR3 coding sequence is TGTGCCAGCAGTCCTAAACAGGTCGAGGGGGAACTGTTTTTT. Protein product: CASSPKQVEGELFF. Looking up the rest from reference TRBV27 and TRBJ1-4 gives the full variable domain: EAQVTQNPRYLITVTGKKLTVTCSQNMNHEYMSWYRQDPGLGLRQIYYSMNVEVTDKGDVPEGYKVSRKEKRNFPLILESPSPNQTSLYFCASSPKQVEGELFFGSGTQLSVL.

This clone has just one count. The rearrangement links TRBV27 to TRBJ2-7, with a possible D match to TRBD2 (5 bases). Germline V gene sequence: CDR1 MNHEY, CDR2 SMNVEV (reference sequence). Trimming stripped 0 bases from V and 2 bases from J, with 11 bases between. The CDR3 totals 15 residues. CDR3 DNA: TGTGCCAGCAGTTTATCGCTGGCGGGTACCTACGAGCAGTACTTC. This gives the protein CASSLSLAGTYEQYF.

This CDR3 reads CASRRPGTSGFTDTQYF. The DNA of the CDR3 is TGTGCCAGCAGACGACCTGGGACTAGCGGATTCACAGATACGCAGTATTTT. The chain combines TRBV21-1 with TRBJ2-3; the table assigns TRBD2, which was not confirmed against the DNA. TRBV21-1 is flagged as a pseudogene. The CDR3 extends over 17 amino acids.

V is TRBV5-8 and J is TRBJ2-3; D is possibly TRBD1 (5 bases). This CDR3 has 16 residues. The germline V gene encodes CDR1 SGHTS and CDR2 YDEGEE. Deletions cut 4 bases from V and 0 bases from J, with 15 bases between. The CDR3 reads CASSDRGVESTDTQYF. The CDR3 DNA is TGTGCCAGCAGCGACAGAGGCGTCGAAAGCACAGATACGCAGTATTTT.

V and J are TRBV12-3 or TRBV12-4 and TRBJ1-2, with D maybe TRBD1 (5 bases). CDR3 length equals 12 residues. V lost 6 bases and J lost 7, with 12 bases in between. The CDR3 is CASSLTRGGYTF. CDR3 DNA: TGTGCCAGCAGCCTAACAAGGGGTGGCTACACCTTC.

V and J are TRBV29-1 and TRBJ1-5; D unresolved. This CDR3 is built from 12 residues. V was cut by 4 bases and J by 4 bases, with 8 bases left in between. Per the germline V gene, CDR1 is SQVTM and CDR2 is ANQGSEA. The CDR3 loop is CSVAGMNQPQHF. The CDR3 DNA follows: TGCAGCGTTGCGGGTATGAATCAGCCCCAGCATTTT.

This clone has only one observation. V is TRBV28 and J is TRBJ1-1; possible D gene TRBD1, 5 bases. Trimming removed 6 bases from V and 4 bases from J, with 18 bases in between. The CDR3 spans 15 residues. Germline V gives CDR1 MDHEN, CDR2 SYDVKM. CDR3: CASSSWVRVGTEAFF. The CDR3 nucleotides read TGTGCCAGCAGCTCATGGGTCAGGGTGGGCACTGAAGCTTTCTTT.

The chain has TRBV5-1 and TRBJ2-7, with D possibly matching TRBD2 (6 bases). The CDR3 consists of 12 residues. Germline CDR1 SGHRS, CDR2 YFSETQ. V was clipped by 4 bases and J by 4 bases, with 9 bases between them. CDR3 loop: CASSRDFYEQYF. Here the CDR3 DNA reads TGCGCCAGCAGCCGGGACTTTTACGAGCAGTACTTC.

The gene calls are TRBV6-2 or TRBV6-3 and TRBJ1-1, with D hard to call. Germline CDR1 and CDR2: MNHEY and SVGEGT. CDR3 length: 14 residues. With 6 bases removed from V and 5 bases from J, the gap between germline ends came to 16 bases. The CDR3 DNA follows: TGTGCCAGCAGCGACTACACCCCCTCGACTGAAGCTTTCTTT. Translation: CASSDYTPSTEAFF.

This chain joins TRBV7-2 and TRBJ2-3, with 7 bases matching TRBD2. The CDR3 consists of 15 residues. The germline V gene encodes CDR1 SGHTA and CDR2 FQGNSA. After removal of 6 bases from V and 1 base from J, the junction contained 7 bases not matched to a gene. CDR3 region: CASRLSAGGTDTQYF. CDR3 bases: TGTGCCAGCAGACTCTCGGCGGGGGGCACAGATACGCAGTATTTT. The full variable domain, in which reference TRBV7-2 and TRBJ2-3 provide the parts outside the CDR3, is GAGVSQSPSNKVTEKGKDVELRCDPISGHTALYWYRQSLGQGLEFLIYFQGNSAPDKSGLPSDRFSAERTGGSVSTLTIQRTQQEDSAVYLCASRLSAGGTDTQYFGPGTRLTVL.

The chain carries TRBV19 and TRBJ1-4; D unclear. CDR3 length equals 15 residues. Trimming removed 0 bases from V and 10 bases from J, with 15 bases in between. The germline V gene encodes CDR1 LNHDA and CDR2 SQIVND (reference sequence). CDR3 sequence (DNA): TGTGCCAGTAGTATAGATCGGGCGGAGGCTAGAAAACTGTTTTTT. Protein: CASSIDRAEARKLFF.